The source of this T cell receptor (beta chain) is a study of OX40 agonist ivuxolimab in advanced cancers. Germline V gene lookup returns CDR1 SQVTM and CDR2 ANQGSEA. The CDR3 runs 15 residues. V lost 2 bases, J lost 6 bases, and 9 bases stayed unmatched. Measured with immunoSEQ multiplex PCR; TCRdb has only the in-frame clones, and not every one. This table has tens of thousands of clones, roughly nine tenths appearing once. Sequences were derived from CD4+ or CD8+ T cells sorted from blood, sampled in a trial of the OX40 agonist ivuxolimab. The chain couples TRBV29-1 to TRBJ2-5; 10 nucleotides match TRBD2. This clonotype was sampled from an adult with an advanced solid tumor such as melanoma, head and neck, liver or kidney cancer. This CDR3 reads CSVELGAGGRQTQYF. In DNA, the CDR3 is TGCAGCGTTGAACTCGGAGCGGGGGGGCGACAGACCCAGTACTTC.